Following are 11 T cell receptor beta chains from one sample sequenced in a study of T cell changes during pregnancy in multiple sclerosis. The table came from immunoSEQ multiplex PCR; TCRdb's copy has only in-frame clones and leaves some out. In the table there are tens of thousands of clones, 80% to 95% of which are singletons. The specimen was peripheral blood, collected after pregnancy. The receptors were gathered from a female donor in good health, enrolled as a control in a pregnancy study.

The chain couples TRBV10-3 to TRBJ1-2; D call uncertain. The V gene's germline CDR1 is ENHRY and CDR2 SYGVKD. CDR3 length equals 13 residues. Trimming took 2 bases from V and 8 from J, leaving 12 bases between them. CDR3: CAISEEVVRGYTF. As DNA, the CDR3 is TGTGCCATCAGTGAGGAGGTGGTGCGGGGCTACACCTTC.

Concerning this clone itself: Other DNA sequences in the same sample also yield this CDR3. The rearrangement links TRBV6-1 to TRBJ1-5; perhaps TRBD1 as D (6 bases). Germline V gene data show CDR1 as MNHNS and CDR2 as SASEGT. The CDR3 runs to 15 residues. Trimming left V 1 base short and J 4 bases short, with 11 bases between. The CDR3 reads CASSEGEGGNQPQHF. The CDR3 region has the DNA TGTGCCAGCAGTGAAGGGGAGGGGGGGAATCAGCCCCAGCATTTT.

This clone was recorded once. This rearrangement joins TRBV5-1 to TRBJ1-4; tentative D call: TRBD1 (6 bases). CDR1 is SGHRS, CDR2 YFSETQ, per germline. V lost 4 bases, J lost 8 bases, and 27 bases lay in between. This CDR3 is built from 18 residues. This CDR3 reads CASSPRDETGRELEKLFF. The CDR3 DNA reads TGCGCCAGCAGCCCTAGAGATGAAACAGGGCGCGAGTTGGAAAAACTGTTTTTT. The whole variable domain, filled in from reference TRBV5-1 and TRBJ1-4, reads KAGVTQTPRYLIKTRGQQVTLSCSPISGHRSVSWYQQTPGQGLQFLFEYFSETQRNKGNFPGRFSGRQFSNSRSEMNVSTLELGDSALYLCASSPRDETGRELEKLFFGSGTQLSVL.

In DNA form, the CDR3 reads TGTGCCAGCAGCTGGGGGGACGGAGGCTCCTACAATGAGCAGTTCTTC. This sequence encodes CASSWGDGGSYNEQFF. V gene TRBV5-6 combines with J gene TRBJ2-1, with D perhaps TRBD2 (6 bases). The germline CDR1 and CDR2 sequences are SGHDT and YYEEEE. The CDR3 loop spans 16 amino acids. The ends were cut back, 3 bases at V and 0 bases at J, with 13 bases in the middle.

CDR3 residues: CASSEPNLAERTGELFF. In DNA, the CDR3 is TGCGCCAGCAGTGAGCCAAACTTAGCGGAACGCACCGGGGAGCTGTTTTTT. The V call is TRBV10-2, the J call TRBJ2-2, with D perhaps TRBD2 (6 bases). The germline V gene has CDR1 WSHSY and CDR2 SAAADI. This CDR3 region has 17 residues. The V and J ends lost 2 bases and 4 bases respectively, with 17 bases between them.

V gene TRBV4-1 combines with J gene TRBJ2-6; no clear D gene. The germline V and J ends were trimmed by 0 bases and 1 base, with 16 bases remaining between them. The CDR3 has 19 residues. Looked up from germline, CDR1 is MGHRA and CDR2 is YSYEKL. The CDR3: CASSQDLGTTHSGANVLTF. Here the CDR3 DNA reads TGCGCCAGCAGCCAAGATCTTGGCACTACACATTCTGGGGCCAACGTCCTGACTTTC.

The chain joins TRBV28 to TRBJ1-2; tentative D call: TRBD1 (5 bases). CDR1 and CDR2 from the germline V gene are MDHEN and SYDVKM. This CDR3 has 16 amino acids. The germline V and J ends were trimmed by 3 bases and 5 bases, with 19 bases remaining between them. CDR3 nucleotide sequence: TGTGCCAGCAGTTTTAAGGGGCGCTCCCACGATTATGGCTACACCTTC. Residues: CASSFKGRSHDYGYTF.

This chain uses TRBV4-3 with TRBJ2-4, with a tentative D call TRBD1 (6 bases). CDR1 is LGHNA, CDR2 YSLEER, per germline. The CDR3 length is 17 residues. V was shortened by 0 bases and J by 5 bases, with 17 bases between the two germline ends. The CDR3 is CASSQDWRQVAENIQYF. CDR3 coding DNA: TGCGCCAGCAGCCAAGATTGGAGACAGGTGGCCGAAAACATTCAGTACTTC.

The chain uses TRBV5-6 and TRBJ1-1, with TRBD1 matching 7 bases. The CDR3 totals 16 residues. Per the germline V gene, CDR1 is SGHDT and CDR2 is YYEEEE. The V and J ends lost 0 bases and 4 bases, in that order; junction bases with no gene match: 9. This CDR3 reads CASSLGHTGASTEAFF. Written as DNA, the CDR3 is TGTGCCAGCAGCTTGGGACATACAGGGGCAAGCACTGAAGCTTTCTTT.

This clone appeared once. The CDR3 is CASSPSAGRSVEQYF. In DNA, the CDR3 is TGTGCCAGCTCACCGAGCGCGGGACGATCCGTCGAGCAGTACTTC. J is TRBJ2-7 and V is TRBV18, with D perhaps TRBD2 (6 bases). The CDR3 runs to 15 residues. The germline V and J ends were trimmed by 3 bases and 6 bases, with 18 bases remaining between them. Germline-derived CDR1 and CDR2 are KGHSH and LQKENI.

The rearrangement joins TRBV7-2 to TRBJ1-3; D may be TRBD1 (5 bases). The CDR3 totals 15 residues. Looked up from germline, CDR1 is SGHTA and CDR2 is FQGNSA. The V end was cut by 1 base, the J end by 4 bases, with 11 bases between. The CDR3: CASSLVGGSGNTIYF. The CDR3 region has the DNA TGTGCCAGCAGCTTAGTGGGGGGGTCAGGAAACACCATATATTTT.